This note documents a single T cell receptor beta chain sequence. The CDR3 consists of 14 residues. V was shortened by 7 bases and J by 10 bases, with 20 bases between the two germline ends. Germline CDR1 reads LGHNT; CDR2 reads FRNRAP. TCRdb itself ran the RT-PCR reads through MiXCR, one entry per CDR3 protein. The sample carries about 680,000 distinct CDR3 sequences, 13% to 15% recorded once. Sequenced sample: memory CD4+ T cells from blood. The sequence derives from a female donor in good health, serving as a healthy control. This chain connects TRBV12-5 to TRBJ2-1, with a weak D call TRBD2 (6 bases). CDR3 sequence (DNA): TGTGCTAGTGCCGAAGGACTATACCCTAGGGAGCAGTTCTTC. It translates to CASAEGLYPREQFF.